The clone carrying this T cell receptor (beta chain) turned up a few times. Its antigen is not identified. These data are taken from a study of beta chain features in type 1 diabetes. Study-level points and caveats: Patients with Type 1 diabetes showed moderately but significantly shorter TCRB CDR3s in all four CD4+ subsets.

The whole isolated RNA underwent reverse transcription, so sequencing captured expressed TCRB transcripts. The method was immunoSEQ multiplex PCR; TCRdb's version includes in-frame clones alone and lacks a portion of them. The sample shows 120,000 to 150,000 clones, approximately 13% of them seen only once. CDR1 and CDR2 from the germline V gene are SGHDT and YYEEEE. CDR3 length equals 16 residues. V lost 1 base, J lost 1 base, and 5 bases stayed unmatched. The sequence was obtained from a man between 18 and 29 years old with type 1 diabetes. Sequences were obtained from central memory CD4+ T cells from blood. The chain has TRBV5-6 and TRBJ1-5; 7 bases match TRBD1. CDR3 protein: CASSLQGGGSNQPQHF. The CDR3 coding sequence is TGTGCCAGCAGCTTGCAAGGGGGCGGGAGCAATCAGCCCCAGCATTTT.